These 3 T cell receptor beta chains originate from one sample sequenced in a study of cytomegalovirus exposure and HLA in healthy donors. The PCR was carried out with 60 Vbeta primers and 13 Jbeta primers. Data came from immunoSEQ multiplex PCR; TCRdb stores just in-frame clones and leaves some out. The table has around 150,000 clones, 71% seen once. Material: PBMCs. Receptors originate from a woman in her 30s in good health and CMV-seronegative.

This chain joins TRBV29-1 and TRBJ1-1; no clear D. The ends were cut back, 4 bases at V and 0 bases at J, with 9 bases in the middle. Germline V gene sequence: CDR1 SQVTM, CDR2 ANQGSEA. CDR3 length: 13 amino acids. Here the CDR3 reads CSVGPGLNTEAFF. The CDR3 DNA is TGCAGCGTTGGTCCGGGGTTGAACACTGAAGCTTTCTTT.

The rearrangement uses TRBV19 and TRBJ1-5, with TRBD1 identical over 7 bases. V dropped 8 bases and J dropped 6; count of bases not matched to a gene: 10. This CDR3 comprises 14 residues. Germline V gives CDR1 LNHDA, CDR2 SQIVND (reference sequence). CDR3 nucleotides: TGTGCCAGTGACAGGGAATTTCGGATTCAGCCCCAGCATTTT. As protein: CASDREFRIQPQHF.

The chain has TRBV7-8 and TRBJ2-7; D perhaps matches TRBD2 (6 bases). The CDR3 consists of 14 residues. The V gene's germline CDR1 is SGHVS and CDR2 FQNEAQ. The V end was cut by 3 bases, the J end by 5 bases, with 14 bases between. CDR3 region: CASSLPAGANEQYF. The DNA of the CDR3 is TGTGCCAGCAGCTTGCCAGCGGGTGCAAACGAGCAGTACTTC. The whole variable domain, remainder taken from reference TRBV7-8 and TRBJ2-7, is GAGVSQSPRYKVAKRGQDVALRCDPISGHVSLFWYQQALGQGPEFLTYFQNEAQLDKSGLPSDRFFAERPEGSVSTLKIQRTQQEDSAVYLCASSLPAGANEQYFGPGTRLTVT.